This T cell receptor beta chain was found in a study of T cell responses to AZD1222 COVID-19 vaccine. Study-level results: Spike-specific TCR breadth and depth rose after two AZD1222 doses.

Of note for this clone: The antigen remains undetermined.

The CDR3 is 13 residues long. Trimming took 5 bases from V and 7 from J, leaving 11 bases between them. Germline values: CDR1 SGHAT, CDR2 FQNNGV. Libraries were prepared by immunoSEQ multiplex PCR; TCRdb keeps only in-frame clonotypes and omits some of them. The data show some 150,000 clones, with approximately 92% seen just once and about 3.2% held by the top ten. The receptor's source is an adult who received the AZD1222 COVID-19 vaccine. The sequencing here drew on peripheral blood, taken 28 days after the second AZD1222 dose. The V gene is TRBV11-2, the J gene TRBJ1-4, with a weak D call TRBD1 (5 bases). CDR3 region: CASSQGVSEKLFF. CDR3 DNA sequence: TGTGCCAGCAGCCAGGGTGTTAGTGAAAAACTGTTTTTT.